This T cell receptor (beta chain) was identified in a study of patients and donors after allogeneic stem cell transplantation. TCRdb reanalysed the RT-PCR reads using MiXCR and keeps one entry per CDR3 protein. The data hold about a million distinct CDR3 sequences, with roughly 18% observed a single time. This CDR3 has 12 amino acids. V gave up 5 bases and J gave up 6 bases, with 8 bases separating them. Germline CDR1 and CDR2: MNHEY and SVGAGI. Sequenced input: blood, either unsorted or a sorted T cell fraction (not recorded which). The sequence came from a human donor who was either an allogeneic HSCT recipient or a stem cell or donor lymphocyte infusion donor (not recorded which). It is not recorded whose cells these are; they may come from a transplant donor. The rearrangement joins TRBV6-5 to TRBJ1-3; D gene unclear. DNA of the CDR3: TGTGCCAGCAGTCCGGGGAAAAACACCATATATTTT. As protein: CASSPGKNTIYF.